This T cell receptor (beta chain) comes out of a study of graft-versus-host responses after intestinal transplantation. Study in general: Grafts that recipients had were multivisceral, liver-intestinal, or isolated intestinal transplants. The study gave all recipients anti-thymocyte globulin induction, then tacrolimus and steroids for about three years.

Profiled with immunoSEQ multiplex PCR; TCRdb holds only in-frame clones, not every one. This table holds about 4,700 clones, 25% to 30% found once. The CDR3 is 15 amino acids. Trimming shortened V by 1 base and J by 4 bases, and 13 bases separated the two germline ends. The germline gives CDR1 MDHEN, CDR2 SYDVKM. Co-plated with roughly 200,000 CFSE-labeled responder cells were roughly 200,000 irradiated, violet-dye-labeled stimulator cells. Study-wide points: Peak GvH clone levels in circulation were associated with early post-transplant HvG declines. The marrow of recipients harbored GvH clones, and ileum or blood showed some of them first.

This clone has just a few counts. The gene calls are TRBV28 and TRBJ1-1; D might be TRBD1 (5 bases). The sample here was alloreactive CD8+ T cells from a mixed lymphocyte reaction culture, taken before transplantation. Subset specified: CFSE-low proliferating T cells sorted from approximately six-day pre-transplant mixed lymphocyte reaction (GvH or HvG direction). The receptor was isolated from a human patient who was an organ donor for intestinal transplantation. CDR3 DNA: TGTGCCAGCAGTTTATCGGTTCGGGGGAGCACTGAAGCTTTCTTT. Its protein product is CASSLSVRGSTEAFF.